One sample yielded the 14 T cell receptor beta chains listed below, sequenced in a study of tumor-infiltrating lymphocytes in primary liver carcinoma. The blood RNA (from unsorted whole blood) was obtained, and germline DNA was also extracted. With 400 to 550 ng total RNA as template and a constant-region primer, TCR beta cDNA was made. Three-round nested multiplex PCR performed with slightly modified ARM-PCR produced the TCR beta libraries. Researchers ran the first two PCR rounds for 10 cycles each with TRBV1-TRBV30 forward primers and a C-beta reverse primer. TCRdb re-called the multiplex PCR reads with MiXCR, one entry per CDR3 protein. This sample has some 190,000 distinct CDR3 sequences, with about 60% found just once. The specimen sequenced was peripheral blood. These receptor sequences come from a man between 35 and 55 years old with primary liver carcinoma and hepatitis B virus infection.

This clonotype appeared many times. The genes are TRBV6-6 and TRBJ1-1; D gene ambiguous. CDR1 MNHNY and CDR2 SVGAGI come from the germline V gene (reference sequence). The CDR3 runs 14 residues. Trimming took off 0 bases at V and 5 bases at J, with 10 bases between the two ends. The CDR3 sequence: CASSYSLLGTEAFF. CDR3 coding DNA: TGTGCCAGCAGTTACTCACTCCTCGGAACTGAAGCTTTCTTT.

This clonotype was seen at least ten times. The rearrangement joins TRBV10-3 to TRBJ2-5; 12 bases are a match to TRBD2. The CDR3 loop spans 18 amino acids. The ends lost 0 bases at V and 2 bases at J; junction bases unmatched: 7. Germline CDR1 ENHRY, CDR2 SYGVKD. As DNA, the CDR3 is TGTGCCATCAGTGAGTCCTCTAGCGGGAGGGGATGGCAAGAGACCCAGTACTTC. This codes for CAISESSSGRGWQETQYF.

As to this clonotype: The junction departs from germline at one end; a sequencing error may be responsible. This chain joins TRBV11-2 and TRBJ2-7; D call uncertain. Germline-derived CDR1 and CDR2 are SGHAT and FQNNGV. CDR3 length: 14 residues. CDR3 loop: CTSSLTDGVYDEYF. The CDR3 nucleotides are TGTACCAGCAGCTTAACCGACGGAGTCTACGATGAGTACTTC.

A few counts support this clonotype. This chain joins TRBV6-5 and TRBJ2-1, with 10 bases fitting TRBD2. Per germline, CDR1 MNHEY and CDR2 SVGAGI. The CDR3 is 15 amino acids. The J segment lost 6 bases and the V segment lost 3 bases, leaving 5 bases of the junction unmatched. CDR3 nucleotide sequence: TGTGCCAGCAGTTATACTAGCGGGATAACCAATGAGCAGTTCTTC. Protein product: CASSYTSGITNEQFF.

Here the CDR3 reads CASRRQGAGANVLTF. CDR3 coding DNA: TGTGCCAGCAGAAGACAGGGGGCTGGGGCCAACGTCCTGACTTTC. The chain has TRBV28 and TRBJ2-6, with 9 bases identical to TRBD1. There are 15 residues in the CDR3. V lost 6 bases and J lost 2; bases outside the gene matches: 2. Germline CDR1 MDHEN, CDR2 SYDVKM.

The genes are TRBV10-3 and TRBJ2-3; D gene unclear. CDR1 ENHRY and CDR2 SYGVKD come from the germline V gene. V lost 7 bases and J lost 2, with 10 bases in between. This CDR3 has 13 amino acids. The CDR3 region is CAIKQEPTDTQYF. Written as DNA, the CDR3 is TGTGCCATCAAACAAGAACCCACAGATACGCAGTATTTT.

This chain links TRBV12-3 or TRBV12-4 with TRBJ2-2; D call uncertain. V lost 8 bases, J lost 5 bases, and 18 bases lay in between. CDR3 size: 15 residues. The CDR3 loop reads CASLLGGLNTGELFF. The CDR3 DNA follows: TGTGCCAGCCTTCTCGGCGGATTGAATACCGGGGAGCTGTTTTTT.

A word on this clonotype: A read error may explain this, as a much larger clone is one base away. V gene TRBV11-2 combines with J gene TRBJ2-3; 10 positions agree with TRBD2. This CDR3 is built from 14 residues. Trimming removed 5 bases from V and 4 bases from J; junction bases left unmatched: 3. The germline CDR1 and CDR2 sequences are SGHAT and FQNNGV. CDR3 bases: TGTGCCAGCAGCAGGACTAGCGGCCCAGATACGCAGTATTTT. This translates into CASSRTSGPDTQYF.

The V and J genes are TRBV5-6 and TRBJ1-1, with TRBD1 matching 9 bases. CDR3 length: 16 residues. The ends lost 3 bases at V and 1 base at J; junction bases unmatched: 7. CDR1 SGHDT and CDR2 YYEEEE come from the germline V gene. The CDR3 nucleotides are TGTGCCAGCAGCTGGACAGGGGCCTCGCCGAACACTGAAGCTTTCTTT. Its protein is CASSWTGASPNTEAFF.

The J gene is TRBJ2-1, the V gene TRBV5-4; D is unresolved. Trimming left V 10 bases short and J 6 bases short, with 17 bases between. Germline V gene data show CDR1 as SGHNT and CDR2 as YYREEE (reference sequence). CDR3 size: 13 residues. CDR3: CALSQSWGNEQFF. The CDR3 DNA is TGTGCCCTAAGCCAGTCATGGGGCAATGAGCAGTTCTTC.

As concerns this clonotype: The junction departs from germline at one end; a sequencing error may be responsible. The V call is TRBV6-1, the J call TRBJ2-7; D is unclear. CDR3 size: 14 residues. Per germline, CDR1 MNHNS and CDR2 SASEGT. This CDR3 is CAISESGTLYEQYF. For the CDR3, the DNA is TGTGCCATCAGTGAATCCGGAACACTCTACGAGCAGTACTTC.

As to this clonotype: A much larger clone lies one base from this, so it may be a read error. Lacking the conserved final phenylalanine or tryptophan, this CDR3 likely reflects a read error. V gene TRBV11-2 combines with J gene TRBJ2-7; 10 bases fit TRBD2. The J segment lost 0 bases and the V segment lost 4 bases, leaving 3 bases of the junction unmatched. The CDR3 length is 15 residues. Germline V lookup: CDR1 SGHAT, CDR2 FQNNGV. CDR3 DNA: TGTGCCAGCAGCTCACTAGCGGGGTTCTCCTACGAGCAGTACCTC. It codes for CASSSLAGFSYEQYL.

This clonotype was counted only a few times. J is TRBJ2-1 and V is TRBV10-1, with 9 bases aligning to TRBD2. Germline values: CDR1 WNHNN, CDR2 SYGVQD (reference sequence). The J segment lost 1 base and the V segment lost 3 bases, leaving 10 bases of the junction unmatched. The length of the CDR3 is 18 residues. DNA for the CDR3: TGCGCCAGCAGTGATTTTATTGCTAGCGGGACTTCCTACAATGAGCAGTTCTTC. It is translated as CASSDFIASGTSYNEQFF.

Concerning this clonotype: A single base separates this from a much larger clone, so it may be a read error. The chain is built from TRBV4-1 and TRBJ2-1; 13 nucleotides align to TRBD2. This CDR3 is built from 17 residues. The V gene's germline CDR1 is MGHRA and CDR2 YSYEKL. The CDR3 spells CAISQKALAGGLNEQFF. The CDR3 DNA is TGCGCCATCAGCCAAAAGGCACTAGCGGGAGGGCTCAATGAGCAGTTCTTC.